Presented here are 19 T cell receptor beta chains from one specimen sequenced in a study of shared clonotypes between healthy human individuals. The naive CD8 population came from CD45RO-negative cells selected for CCR7, without terminally differentiated effector memory CD45RA+ cells. TCRdb's table, derived via immunoSEQ multiplex PCR, lists solely in-frame clones and lacks some. The table records about 2 million clones, approximately 94% of them present only once. Sequencing was done on a sample of naive CD8+ T cells sorted from blood. Receptor source: a man aged 18 to 30 in good health.

This clone is a singleton in its sample. This CDR3 is also generated by other DNA sequences in the sample. This chain connects TRBV30 to TRBJ1-4; D remains unclear. This CDR3 spans 11 amino acids. Trimming removed 3 bases at V and 5 bases at J, with 4 bases between. From germline, CDR1 is GTSNPN and CDR2 SVGIG (reference sequence). CDR3 loop: CAWSYNEKLFF. CDR3 coding DNA: TGTGCCTGGAGCTACAATGAAAAACTGTTTTTT.

In this sample, this clone turned up once. This chain uses TRBV10-2 with TRBJ1-3; D ambiguous. V lost 4 bases and J lost 0, with 10 bases in between. CDR1 and CDR2 from the germline V gene are WSHSY and SAAADI. The CDR3 loop spans 15 amino acids. The CDR3 DNA reads TGCGCCAGCAGTGTAGGCTCCTACTCTGGAAACACCATATATTTT. It codes for CASSVGSYSGNTIYF.

This chain joins TRBV14 and TRBJ2-7, with 8 bases lining up with TRBD1. Germline CDR1 and CDR2: SGHDN and FVKESK. CDR3 length equals 15 residues. With 5 bases clipped from V and 3 bases from J, the junction kept 9 bases outside the gene matches. The CDR3 DNA reads TGTGCCAGCAGCTCTCGACAGGGGAAACGCTACGAGCAGTACTTC. This translates into CASSSRQGKRYEQYF.

This chain links TRBV28 with TRBJ2-5, with a possible D match to TRBD2 (6 bases). The CDR3 is 15 amino acids. The V end was cut by 3 bases, the J end by 5 bases, with 16 bases between. Germline lookup yields CDR1 MDHEN and CDR2 SYDVKM. The CDR3 nucleotides are TGTGCCAGCAGTTTTGAGGTCGGGGGTAGGGAGACCCAGTACTTC. Amino acid sequence: CASSFEVGGRETQYF.

This sequence joins TRBV28 and TRBJ1-1, with D uncertain. This CDR3 region has 12 residues. V was cut by 6 bases and J by 6 bases, with 11 bases left in between. The germline V gene encodes CDR1 MDHEN and CDR2 SYDVKM. The CDR3 nucleotides are TGTGCCAGCAGGGGCAAGGTTGCTGAAGCTTTCTTT. This encodes CASRGKVAEAFF.

The chain is built from TRBV4-1 and TRBJ2-2; D uncertain. The CDR3 contains 14 residues. V gave up 1 base and J gave up 1 base, with 4 bases separating them. Germline lookup yields CDR1 MGHRA and CDR2 YSYEKL. The CDR3 is CASSQVQNTGELFF. CDR3 DNA: TGCGCCAGCAGCCAAGTACAGAACACCGGGGAGCTGTTTTTT.

This chain links TRBV7-9 with TRBJ2-2; D remains unclear. This CDR3 is built from 13 residues. V was pared by 2 bases and J by 5 bases, with 6 bases between. From germline, CDR1 is SEHNR and CDR2 FQNEAQ (reference sequence). CDR3 amino acids: CASSLSWTGELFF. Here the CDR3 DNA reads TGTGCCAGCAGCTTATCATGGACCGGGGAGCTGTTTTTT.

This clone appeared a single time. J is TRBJ1-2 and V is TRBV29-1, with D tentatively TRBD1 (5 bases). The CDR3 extends over 17 amino acids. Between the trimmed V and J ends, which lost 1 base and 2 bases, there was a span of 20 bases. Germline assignment: CDR1 SQVTM and CDR2 ANQGSEA. Here the CDR3 DNA reads TGCAGCGTTGAAGTGTATGGGGCTGCGGTGAGGAACTATGGCTACACCTTC. It is translated as CSVEVYGAAVRNYGYTF.

This clone was seen just once. CDR3 in amino acids: CASSPDGTSGNEQYF. The DNA of the CDR3 is TGCGCCAGCAGCCCTGACGGGACTAGCGGGAACGAGCAGTACTTC. The chain has TRBV4-1 and TRBJ2-7; TRBD2 matches 13 bases. This CDR3 has 15 residues. V lost 4 bases and J lost 5; bases outside the gene matches: 5. CDR1 MGHRA and CDR2 YSYEKL come from the germline V gene.

This rearrangement joins TRBV7-9 to TRBJ2-5; the D gene is possibly TRBD1 (6 bases). V gave up 3 bases and J gave up 4 bases, with 15 bases separating them. The CDR3 spans 15 residues. The V gene's germline CDR1 is SEHNR and CDR2 FQNEAQ (reference sequence). CDR3 nucleotides: TGTGCCAGCAGCTTTTCTCAGGGGAGTCGAGAGACCCAGTACTTC. As protein: CASSFSQGSRETQYF.

The V and J genes are TRBV27 and TRBJ1-4; 8 nucleotides line up with TRBD1. Per germline, CDR1 MNHEY and CDR2 SMNVEV (reference sequence). V shed 2 bases, J shed 7 bases, and the junction held 9 bases outside the gene matches. The CDR3 length is 16 residues. This CDR3 is CASSLTPQGASEKLFF. The DNA of the CDR3 is TGTGCCAGCAGTTTAACCCCTCAGGGGGCGAGTGAAAAACTGTTTTTT.

The chain links TRBV7-9 to TRBJ2-4, with D possibly being TRBD2 (5 bases). The CDR3 spans 16 residues. Germline V lookup: CDR1 SEHNR, CDR2 FQNEAQ (reference sequence). Trimming left V 5 bases short and J 0 bases short, with 14 bases between. The CDR3 here is CASSPTEGLAKNIQYF. The CDR3 nucleotides are TGTGCCAGCAGCCCCACAGAGGGTCTAGCCAAAAACATTCAGTACTTC.

V and J are TRBV6-1 and TRBJ2-7; a possible D gene is TRBD1 (5 bases). The CDR3 spans 14 residues. The germline V gene encodes CDR1 MNHNS and CDR2 SASEGT. V was cut by 5 bases and J by 0 bases, with 11 bases left in between. The CDR3 sequence: CASSPGSGSYEQYF. CDR3 sequence (DNA): TGTGCCAGCAGTCCAGGGTCCGGCTCCTACGAGCAGTACTTC.

This clone was counted once. The V call is TRBV19, the J call TRBJ2-3, with 13 nucleotides matching TRBD2. This CDR3 is 23 amino acids long. V shed 4 bases and J 1 base; nucleotides not matched to a gene: 23. Germline loops: CDR1 LNHDA, CDR2 SQIVND (reference sequence). The CDR3 DNA reads TGTGCCAGTAGTACGGGACAGGTTATCGGGACTAGCGGGAACGCATCCGGCACAGATACGCAGTATTTT. Protein sequence: CASSTGQVIGTSGNASGTDTQYF.

The CDR3 DNA reads TGTGCCAGTAGTTCCCGGGACTATAATCAGCCCCAGCATTTT. It yields the protein CASSSRDYNQPQHF. The chain is built from TRBV19 and TRBJ1-5; D might be TRBD1 (5 bases). The CDR3 spans 14 residues. Germline-derived CDR1 and CDR2 are LNHDA and SQIVND (reference sequence). V shed 5 bases and J shed 4 bases, with 12 bases lying between them.

This chain joins TRBV28 and TRBJ2-7; maybe TRBD1 (6 bases). This CDR3 region has 13 residues. Trimming pared 4 bases from V and 2 bases from J, leaving 9 bases between. From germline, CDR1 is MDHEN and CDR2 SYDVKM. CDR3 sequence: CASSWGHPYEQYF. CDR3 nucleotide sequence: TGTGCCAGCAGTTGGGGACACCCCTACGAGCAGTACTTC.

V usage is TRBV7-9 and J usage is TRBJ2-7; the D gene is possibly TRBD2 (6 bases). CDR1 SEHNR and CDR2 FQNEAQ come from the germline V gene (reference sequence). Deletions cut 3 bases from V and 3 bases from J, with 18 bases between. This CDR3 has 16 residues. DNA for the CDR3: TGTGCCAGCAGCTTCTACACGGGGGAATTCATCTACGAGCAGTACTTC. As protein: CASSFYTGEFIYEQYF.

The chain carries TRBV5-1 and TRBJ2-7, with TRBD1 identical over 7 bases. Per the germline V gene, CDR1 is SGHRS and CDR2 is YFSETQ. This CDR3 spans 14 amino acids. V shed 0 bases and J 5 bases; nucleotides not matched to a gene: 5. CDR3 DNA sequence: TGCGCCAGCAGCTTGGTGACAGGGTCTGACGAGCAGTACTTC. It translates to CASSLVTGSDEQYF.

V and J are TRBV2 and TRBJ1-5; 7 nucleotides match TRBD1. The CDR3 has 16 residues. V gave up 2 bases and J gave up 3 bases; unmatched junction bases: 7. The germline V gene encodes CDR1 SNHLY and CDR2 FYNNEI. DNA for the CDR3: TGTGCCAGCAGTGAAACCGAGGGACAGTCCAATCAGCCCCAGCATTTT. This sequence encodes CASSETEGQSNQPQHF.